This T cell receptor beta chain was sequenced during a study of T-cell reconstitution after alpha-beta-depleted transplantation in children. CDR1 SNHLY and CDR2 FYNNEI come from the germline V gene. The CDR3 is 14 amino acids. V lost 8 bases to trimming and J lost 5 bases; unmatched junction nucleotides: 8. Unique molecular identifiers were incorporated into the prepared TCRbeta library. TCRdb independently ran MiXCR on the PCR reads; one entry per CDR3 protein. The table has about 24,000 distinct CDR3 sequences, roughly a tenth seen once. The sequence came from a human donor who donated a stem cell graft to a child with chronic granulomatous disease. The chain uses TRBV2 and TRBJ1-5; 8 bases align to TRBD1. The sample was PBMCs from the stem cell graft donor, taken from the stem cell graft. The CDR3 here is CASQRAGGDQPQHF. CDR3 sequence (DNA): TGTGCCAGCCAACGTGCAGGGGGCGATCAGCCCCAGCATTTT.